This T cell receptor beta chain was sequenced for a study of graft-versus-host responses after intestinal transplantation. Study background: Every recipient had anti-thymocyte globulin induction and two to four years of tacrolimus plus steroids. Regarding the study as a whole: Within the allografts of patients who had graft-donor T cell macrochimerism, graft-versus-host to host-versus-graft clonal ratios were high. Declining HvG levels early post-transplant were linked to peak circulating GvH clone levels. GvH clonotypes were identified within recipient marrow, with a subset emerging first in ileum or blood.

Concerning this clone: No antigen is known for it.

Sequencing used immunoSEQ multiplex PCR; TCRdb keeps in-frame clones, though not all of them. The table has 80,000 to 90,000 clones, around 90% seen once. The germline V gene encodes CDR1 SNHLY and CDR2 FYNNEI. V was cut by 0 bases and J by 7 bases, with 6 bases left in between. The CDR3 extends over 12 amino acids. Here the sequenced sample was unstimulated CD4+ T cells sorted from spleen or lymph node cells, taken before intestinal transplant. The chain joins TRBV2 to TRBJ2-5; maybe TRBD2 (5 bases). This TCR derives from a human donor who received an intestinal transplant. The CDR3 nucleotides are TGTGCCAGCAGTGAAGCCCGGGGGACCCAGTACTTC. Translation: CASSEARGTQYF.